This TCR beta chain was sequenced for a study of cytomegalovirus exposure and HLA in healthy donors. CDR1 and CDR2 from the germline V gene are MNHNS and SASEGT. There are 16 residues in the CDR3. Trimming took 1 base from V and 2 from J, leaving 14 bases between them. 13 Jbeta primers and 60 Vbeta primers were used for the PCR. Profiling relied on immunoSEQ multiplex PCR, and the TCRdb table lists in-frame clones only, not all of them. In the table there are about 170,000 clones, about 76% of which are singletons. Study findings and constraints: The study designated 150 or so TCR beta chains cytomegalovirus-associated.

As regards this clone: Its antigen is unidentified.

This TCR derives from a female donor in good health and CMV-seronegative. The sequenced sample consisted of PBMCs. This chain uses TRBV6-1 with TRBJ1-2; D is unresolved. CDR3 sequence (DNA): TGTGCCAGCAGTGAAGGAGGAGGAAGGGTAAACTATGGCTACACCTTC. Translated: CASSEGGGRVNYGYTF.